Below, 27 T cell receptor beta chains from the same sample are listed, as sequenced in a study of human T cells and chemical hapten exposure. Described time point: pre-sensitization, week 0. As to treatment: therapeutic diphenylcyclopropenone sensitization with weekly scalp DPC. TCRdb recomputed calls from the RACE reads with MiXCR, one row per CDR3 protein. This sample has a few hundred thousand distinct CDR3 sequences, with about 8.1% found just once. The sample consisted of whole blood, taken in connection with sensitization to the hapten diphenylcyclopropenone (DPC). The receptors come from a woman aged 35 to 49 with alopecia areata. Some clones in this sample may be carry-over from other donors' samples.

V gene TRBV7-3 combines with J gene TRBJ2-3, with 11 bases lining up with TRBD2. The CDR3 contains 16 residues. CDR1 and CDR2 (germline): SGHTA, FQGTGA. V lost 0 bases, J lost 3 bases, and 2 bases stayed unmatched. For the CDR3, the DNA is TGTGCCAGCAGCTTAACCGCTAGCGGGAGGACAGATACGCAGTATTTT. This codes for CASSLTASGRTDTQYF.

This clonotype was counted ten times or more. The chain combines TRBV7-9 with TRBJ1-5; 7 positions agree with TRBD1. With 1 base clipped from V and 2 bases from J, the junction kept 8 bases outside the gene matches. The CDR3 runs to 17 residues. CDR1 SEHNR and CDR2 FQNEAQ come from the germline V gene (reference sequence). CDR3 DNA sequence: TGTGCCAGCAGCTTAGGAGTCGGCCAGGGGGGCAATCAGCCCCAGCATTTT. Translating it yields CASSLGVGQGGNQPQHF. The complete variable domain, with remaining parts taken from reference TRBV7-9 and TRBJ1-5, reads DTGVSQNPRHKITKRGQNVTFRCDPISEHNRLYWYRQTLGQGPEFLTYFQNEAQLEKSRLLSDRFSAERPKGSFSTLEIQRTEQGDSAMYLCASSLGVGQGGNQPQHFGDGTRLSIL.

CDR3 DNA sequence: TGTGCCAGCAGCCTTGGGGATGGCGAGACCCAGTACTTC. This encodes CASSLGDGETQYF. J is TRBJ2-5 and V is TRBV5-5; D gene ambiguous. CDR3 length: 13 residues. Germline CDR1 is SGHKS and CDR2 is YYEKEE (reference sequence). Trimming removed 4 bases at V and 5 bases at J, with 12 bases between.

The chain employs TRBV7-9 and TRBJ1-1; 7 positions match TRBD1. Looked up from germline, CDR1 is SEHNR and CDR2 is FQNEAQ (reference sequence). V shed 6 bases and J 4 bases; nucleotides not matched to a gene: 11. The CDR3 is made up of 15 amino acids. The CDR3 reads CASRPRQGSGTEAFF. CDR3 DNA sequence: TGTGCCAGCAGGCCTCGACAGGGATCGGGCACTGAAGCTTTCTTT.

In its sample, this clonotype was seen a few times. The V gene is TRBV20-1, the J gene TRBJ1-5, with TRBD1 identical over 9 bases. V shed 7 bases and J 2 bases; nucleotides not matched to a gene: 0. Germline CDR1 is DFQATT and CDR2 is SNEGSKA (reference sequence). This CDR3 is built from 12 residues. The CDR3 nucleotides read TGCAGTGGGACAGGGGGCAATCAGCCCCAGCATTTT. Protein product: CSGTGGNQPQHF.

In DNA, the CDR3 is TGTGCCAGCAGCCACCCCGCCCCCGGTGGAGAGACCCAGTACTTC. Translating gives CASSHPAPGGETQYF. The chain recombines TRBV7-9 with TRBJ2-5; D is undetermined. CDR3 length equals 15 residues. Looked up from germline, CDR1 is SEHNR and CDR2 is FQNEAQ (reference sequence). V was trimmed by 5 bases and J by 4 bases, leaving 17 bases between them.

This clonotype was counted only a few times. The gene calls are TRBV12-3 or TRBV12-4 and TRBJ2-5; maybe TRBD1 (6 bases). V was shortened by 6 bases and J by 1 base, with 15 bases between the two germline ends. This CDR3 is built from 15 residues. The CDR3 spells CASSPETGLQETQYF. The CDR3 DNA reads as TGTGCCAGCAGCCCGGAAACAGGGCTCCAAGAGACCCAGTACTTC.

This clonotype was counted a few times. The V and J genes are TRBV7-9 and TRBJ2-2; D uncertain. The V gene's germline CDR1 is SEHNR and CDR2 FQNEAQ (reference sequence). The CDR3 covers 15 residues. The ends were cut back, 4 bases at V and 6 bases at J, with 15 bases in the middle. This CDR3 reads CASSSLSSPAGELFF. CDR3 DNA sequence: TGTGCCAGCAGCTCCCTCTCCTCACCGGCCGGGGAGCTGTTTTTT.

There are many counts of this clonotype. The chain uses TRBV18 and TRBJ2-7; D unclear. V gave up 5 bases and J gave up 3 bases, with 5 bases separating them. CDR1 and CDR2 from the germline V gene are KGHSH and LQKENI. The CDR3 runs 11 residues. Here the CDR3 DNA reads TGTGCCAGCTCAACTTTCTACGAGCAGTACTTC. As protein: CASSTFYEQYF.

This clonotype has just a few counts. This chain uses TRBV20-1 with TRBJ1-5; possible D gene TRBD1, 5 bases. The ends were cut back, 1 base at V and 0 bases at J, with 16 bases in the middle. The V gene's germline CDR1 is DFQATT and CDR2 SNEGSKA (reference sequence). This CDR3 has 17 residues. CDR3 loop: CSARGSRGEVSNQPQHF. In DNA, the CDR3 is TGCAGTGCTAGAGGGTCGAGAGGGGAGGTTAGCAATCAGCCCCAGCATTTT.

This clonotype was picked up a small number of times. The CDR3 loop is CASSLQPHYEQYF. CDR3 in DNA: TGTGCCAGCAGTTTGCAGCCGCACTACGAGCAGTACTTC. The genes are TRBV28 and TRBJ2-7; D remains ambiguous. Trimming shortened V by 3 bases and J by 3 bases, and 9 bases separated the two germline ends. The CDR3 is made up of 13 amino acids. Germline V gene sequence: CDR1 MDHEN, CDR2 SYDVKM.

This clonotype was seen ten or more times. The chain uses TRBV11-2 and TRBJ1-1; tentative D call: TRBD1 (5 bases). Trimming took off 1 base at V and 3 bases at J, with 6 bases between the two ends. This CDR3 is built from 13 residues. The germline V gene has CDR1 SGHAT and CDR2 FQNNGV. The CDR3 DNA is TGTGCCAGCAGCTTAGTGGGGGACACTGAAGCTTTCTTT. Its translation is CASSLVGDTEAFF.

The chain joins TRBV10-3 to TRBJ1-1; 9 nucleotides match TRBD1. The CDR3 is made up of 16 amino acids. V gave up 0 bases and J gave up 3 bases; unmatched junction bases: 5. Germline V gene data show CDR1 as ENHRY and CDR2 as SYGVKD. The CDR3: CAISESRTGADTEAFF. The CDR3 DNA sequence: TGTGCCATCAGTGAGTCCAGGACAGGGGCCGACACTGAAGCTTTCTTT.

This chain links TRBV6-4 with TRBJ2-3; 9 bases map to TRBD1. V shed 8 bases and J 3 bases; nucleotides not matched to a gene: 15. This CDR3 contains 17 residues. In germline, CDR1 is MRHNA, CDR2 SNTAGT. This CDR3 is CASAPGQGSRRTDTQYF. CDR3 in DNA: TGTGCCAGCGCACCGGGACAGGGAAGCCGTAGGACAGATACGCAGTATTTT.

This clonotype came up a few times. DNA for the CDR3: TGCGCCAGCAGCTTTTCGTCAGGGTCTAATGAAAAACTGTTTTTT. This codes for CASSFSSGSNEKLFF. V gene TRBV5-1 combines with J gene TRBJ1-4; D may be TRBD1 (5 bases). This CDR3 has 15 residues. Germline values: CDR1 SGHRS, CDR2 YFSETQ. With 2 bases removed from V and 3 bases from J, the gap between germline ends came to 11 bases.

A few counts support this clonotype. The V call is TRBV18, the J call TRBJ2-1; D gene ambiguous. This CDR3 contains 13 residues. Deletions cut 3 bases from V and 4 bases from J, with 7 bases between. CDR1 KGHSH and CDR2 LQKENI come from the germline V gene. The CDR3 spells CASSPKGYNEQFF. The CDR3 DNA sequence: TGTGCCAGCTCACCGAAGGGTTACAATGAGCAGTTCTTC.

In its sample, this clonotype was seen a few times. The gene calls are TRBV4-1 and TRBJ1-5, with D possibly being TRBD1 (5 bases). Germline CDR1 and CDR2: MGHRA and YSYEKL. V was cut by 1 base and J by 4 bases, with 17 bases left in between. The CDR3 totals 17 residues. The chain's CDR3 is CASSQANLGARNQPQHF. The CDR3 DNA is TGCGCCAGCAGCCAAGCGAATCTAGGGGCCCGGAATCAGCCCCAGCATTTT.

This sequence joins TRBV7-9 and TRBJ2-1; D remains ambiguous. The germline V gene has CDR1 SEHNR and CDR2 FQNEAQ (reference sequence). This CDR3 spans 15 amino acids. V lost 3 bases and J 3 bases, leaving 12 bases between the germline ends. As DNA, the CDR3 is TGTGCCAGCAGCTTCTCTATGGCCCTCTACAATGAGCAGTTCTTC. It specifies CASSFSMALYNEQFF.

This clonotype was detected only a few times. The rearrangement joins TRBV7-9 to TRBJ1-2; 7 bases align to TRBD1. V shed 11 bases and J 4 bases; nucleotides not matched to a gene: 7. CDR3 length: 12 amino acids. Germline V gene lookup returns CDR1 SEHNR and CDR2 FQNEAQ (reference sequence). CDR3 region: CAGTVPVYGYTF. The CDR3 DNA reads as TGTGCCGGGACAGTACCGGTCTATGGCTACACCTTC.

This clonotype was seen at least ten times. The rearrangement links TRBV18 to TRBJ1-1; D unclear. Germline CDR1 is KGHSH and CDR2 is LQKENI. The V end was cut by 6 bases, the J end by 0 bases, with 8 bases between. The CDR3 spans 13 residues. The CDR3 is CASSSRVNTEAFF. The CDR3 DNA reads TGTGCCAGCTCGTCGAGGGTGAACACTGAAGCTTTCTTT.

This clonotype was counted a few times. The chain recombines TRBV7-8 with TRBJ2-5; no definite D call. Looked up from germline, CDR1 is SGHVS and CDR2 is FQNEAQ. The CDR3 has 15 residues. The V gene lost 3 bases and the J gene lost 1 base, with 12 bases spanning the gap. CDR3 DNA: TGTGCCAGCAGCTTGATCACCTCCCTCCAAGAGACCCAGTACTTC. Its protein product is CASSLITSLQETQYF. The entire variable domain, with the rest obtained from reference TRBV7-8 and TRBJ2-5, is as follows: GAGVSQSPRYKVAKRGQDVALRCDPISGHVSLFWYQQALGQGPEFLTYFQNEAQLDKSGLPSDRFFAERPEGSVSTLKIQRTQQEDSAVYLCASSLITSLQETQYFGPGTRLLVL.

The gene calls are TRBV28 and TRBJ1-5; D not certain. The CDR3 contains 14 residues. In germline, CDR1 is MDHEN, CDR2 SYDVKM. V gave up 3 bases and J gave up 4 bases, with 10 bases separating them. DNA of the CDR3: TGTGCCAGCAGTTTCCGACGGGTAAATCAGCCCCAGCATTTT. It codes for CASSFRRVNQPQHF. The whole variable domain, filled in from reference TRBV28 and TRBJ1-5, reads DVKVTQSSRYLVKRTGEKVFLECVQDMDHENMFWYRQDPGLGLRLIYFSYDVKMKEKGDIPEGYSVSREKKERFSLILESASTNQTSMYLCASSFRRVNQPQHFGDGTRLSIL.

This sequence joins TRBV2 and TRBJ2-1; TRBD2 aligns across 13 bases. J was trimmed by 14 bases and V by 7 bases; bases with no gene match: 8. The CDR3 consists of 13 residues. Germline CDR1 and CDR2: SNHLY and FYNNEI. CDR3: CASTRTSGSFKFF. CDR3 sequence (DNA): TGTGCCAGCACGAGGACTAGCGGGAGTTTTAAGTTCTTC. Full variable domain (missing parts from reference TRBV2 and TRBJ2-1): EPEVTQTPSHQVTQMGQEVILRCVPISNHLYFYWYRQILGQKVEFLVSFYNNEISEKSEIFDDQFSVERPDGSNFTLKIRSTKLEDSAMYFCASTRTSGSFKFFGPGTRLTVL.

This clonotype was observed a few times. The gene calls are TRBV27 and TRBJ1-2; D possibly corresponds to TRBD1 (5 bases). CDR1 MNHEY and CDR2 SMNVEV come from the germline V gene (reference sequence). This CDR3 is 13 amino acids long. Trimming removed 5 bases at V and 8 bases at J, with 15 bases between. The CDR3 reads CASSRSRGWGYTF. The DNA of the CDR3 is TGTGCCAGCAGTAGGTCGAGGGGCTGGGGCTACACCTTC.

The chain recombines TRBV7-2 with TRBJ2-5; no firm D call. Germline loops: CDR1 SGHTA, CDR2 FQGNSA. The CDR3 totals 14 residues. With 1 base removed from V and 1 base from J, the gap between germline ends came to 7 bases. CDR3 protein: CASSLGIVQETQYF. CDR3 nucleotides: TGTGCCAGCAGCTTAGGGATAGTCCAAGAGACCCAGTACTTC.

This clonotype showed up just a few times. The chain couples TRBV18 to TRBJ2-3, with D uncertain. The germline CDR1 and CDR2 sequences are KGHSH and LQKENI. CDR3 size: 16 residues. V dropped 3 bases and J dropped 0 bases, with 13 bases sitting between them. The CDR3: CASSPLADLSTDTQYF. In nucleotides, the CDR3 is TGTGCCAGCTCACCCCTGGCAGACCTTAGCACAGATACGCAGTATTTT.

This sequence joins TRBV7-2 and TRBJ1-4; no definite D call. Germline V gives CDR1 SGHTA, CDR2 FQGNSA. The V gene lost 4 bases and the J gene lost 6 bases, with 3 bases spanning the gap. The CDR3 length is 11 residues. The CDR3 loop is CASSSYEKLFF. The CDR3, as DNA: TGTGCCAGCAGCTCTTATGAAAAACTGTTTTTT. Using reference TRBV7-2 and TRBJ1-4 for the parts outside the CDR3, the full variable domain is GAGVSQSPSNKVTEKGKDVELRCDPISGHTALYWYRQSLGQGLEFLIYFQGNSAPDKSGLPSDRFSAERTGGSVSTLTIQRTQQEDSAVYLCASSSYEKLFFGSGTQLSVL.